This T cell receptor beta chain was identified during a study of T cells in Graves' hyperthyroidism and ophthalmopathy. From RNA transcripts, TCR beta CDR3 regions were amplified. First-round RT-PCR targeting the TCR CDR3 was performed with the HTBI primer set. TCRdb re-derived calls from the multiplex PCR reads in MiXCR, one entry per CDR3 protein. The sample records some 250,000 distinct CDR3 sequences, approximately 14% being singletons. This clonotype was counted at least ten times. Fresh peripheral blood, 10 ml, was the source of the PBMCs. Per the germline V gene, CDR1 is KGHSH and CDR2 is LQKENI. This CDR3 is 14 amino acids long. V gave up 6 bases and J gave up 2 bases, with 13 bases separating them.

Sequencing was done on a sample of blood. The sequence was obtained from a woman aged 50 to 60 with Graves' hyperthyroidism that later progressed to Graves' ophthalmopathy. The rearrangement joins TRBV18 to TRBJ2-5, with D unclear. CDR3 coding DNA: TGTGCCAGCTCCCCTAGAAGGGATCAAGAGACCCAGTACTTC. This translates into CASSPRRDQETQYF. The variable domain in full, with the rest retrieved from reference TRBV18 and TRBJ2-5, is NAGVMQNPRHLVRRRGQEARLRCSPMKGHSHVYWYRQLPEEGLKFMVYLQKENIIDESGMPKERFSAEFPKEGPSILRIQQVVRGDSAAYFCASSPRRDQETQYFGPGTRLLVL.